This T cell receptor (beta chain) was profiled in a study of radiotherapy plus CTLA-4 blockade in lung cancer (dated by TCRdb to 2016 to 2019). As for the study more broadly: Objective responses were observed in roughly a sixth of enrolled patients, and disease control was achieved in less than 40%.

The study at large found these results: After treatment with radiotherapy and ipilimumab, TCR clones that originated in tumors expanded in peripheral blood. The strongest predictors of response were reported to be early dynamic shifts in blood T cell clones along with a rise in serum interferon-beta following radiation.

The library relied on the immunoSEQ multiplex PCR assay. The table was pulled from immuneACCESS by TCRdb, which kept in-frame rearrangements only. Such tables lose some clones; where checked, under half of the loss comes from unresolved V genes, and the rest has no known cause. This sample has around 55,000 clones in its table, and around four fifths of those were observed once. The ten most abundant clones make up 6% to 7.5% of the sample. The CDR1 and CDR2 encoded by the germline V gene are ENHRY and SYGVKD. The CDR3 spans 13 residues, from the cysteine through the phenylalanine. The CDR3 DNA has 39 bases and is translated from base 1. V has 10 bases trimmed and J has 3 bases trimmed; junction bases matching no gene number 2. Focal radiation therapy combined with CTLA-4 blockade (ipilimumab) was tested in patients with chemo-refractory metastatic non-small-cell lung cancer. Regarding this clone: It has no known antigen specificity. Base-call qualities are not available, and no considerably larger clone is one nucleotide away.

This TCR derives from a human donor with non-small cell lung cancer whose response to radiotherapy plus ipilimumab could not be evaluated. The rearranged segments are TRBV10-3 and TRBJ2-7; TRBD2 agrees with 14 junctional bases. Material: peripheral blood, obtained from a patient treated with radiotherapy plus ipilimumab. The nucleotide sequence is given as TGTGCCACGGGACTAGCGGGAGTCTACGAGCAGTACTTC. It codes for CATGLAGVYEQYF.